This T cell receptor (beta chain) was documented in a study of blood T cell repertoires in COVID-19. Overall study: The cDNA or gDNA used as material had been derived from T cells, B-cell-depleted T cells, or PBMCs.

Participant-reported clinical history was the basis for cohort assignment. Germline CDR1 is MRHNA and CDR2 is SNTAGT. The CDR3 runs 16 residues. J was trimmed by 3 bases and V by 4 bases; bases with no gene match: 10. Only one count was recorded for this clone. Original processing methods: Amplification from reference gene primers served as the basis for estimated nucleated cell counts. The table came from immunoSEQ multiplex PCR; TCRdb's copy has only in-frame clones and leaves some out. V and J calls and clone size are given by that table; D and trimming were obtained from the DNA. This sample has about 380,000 clones, with 80% to 90% found just once.

The sample taken for sequencing was PBMCs or T cells enriched from blood (not recorded which). The rearrangement joins TRBV6-4 to TRBJ1-2, with 8 bases matching TRBD1. This TCR was sampled from a man aged 25 to 40 who had recovered from COVID-19. In DNA, the CDR3 is TGTGCCAGCAGTGTCAGTCCGGGACAGGACCACTATGGCTACACCTTC. It is translated as CASSVSPGQDHYGYTF.